The following is a TCR beta chain sequence with its context. Its antigen is unidentified. Germline V gene data show CDR1 as MNHEY and CDR2 as SMNVEV (reference sequence). The CDR3 runs 18 residues. V lost 6 bases to trimming and J lost 4 bases; unmatched junction nucleotides: 17. The data were taken from a study of cytomegalovirus exposure and HLA in healthy donors. General observations from the study: Immune exposure information comprised only CMV serostatus.

Amplification used 60 Vbeta primers and 13 Jbeta primers. The table came from immunoSEQ multiplex PCR; TCRdb's copy has only in-frame clones and leaves some out. The sample carries about 150,000 clones, approximately 81% recorded once. Material for sequencing was PBMCs. The V and J genes are TRBV27 and TRBJ2-3; 9 positions agree with TRBD1. This sequence was found in a man younger than 35 in good health and CMV-seronegative. This CDR3 reads CASSAWYRGRLASDTQYF. In nucleotides, the CDR3 is TGTGCCAGCAGCGCCTGGTACAGGGGGCGGCTAGCATCAGATACGCAGTATTTT.